This T cell receptor beta chain was sequenced for a study of T cells in Graves' hyperthyroidism and ophthalmopathy. The source material, RNA transcripts, was used to amplify TCR beta CDR3 regions. HTBI primers were used for first-round RT-PCR of the TCR CDR3. TCRdb passed the multiplex PCR reads through MiXCR, listing each CDR3 protein once. The table shows over 450,000 distinct CDR3 sequences, with roughly an eighth occurring only once. This clonotype was observed at least ten times. PBMCs came from 10 ml fresh peripheral blood. CDR3 length equals 12 residues. V lost 3 bases and J lost 8, with 10 bases in between.

The sequencing sample was made of blood. J is TRBJ1-2 and V is TRBV12-3 or TRBV12-4, with D possibly matching TRBD1 (6 bases). The clonotype comes from a woman under 30 with Graves' hyperthyroidism. The CDR3 coding sequence is TGTGCCAGCAGTTTTCAGGGGTACGGCTACACCTTC. Amino acid sequence: CASSFQGYGYTF.